Listed below are T cell receptor beta chains from one sample, sequenced in a study of T cells in Graves' hyperthyroidism and ophthalmopathy. Using its own MiXCR run on the multiplex PCR reads, TCRdb lists one record per CDR3 protein. Of nearly 600,000 distinct CDR3 sequences in the sample, more than 11% were seen once. Sequencing used blood. These receptors were taken from a woman in her twenties or thirties with Graves' hyperthyroidism that later progressed to Graves' ophthalmopathy. Each CDR3 is given with its conserved first and last residue. Each record gives: clone size, J gene, D gene, V gene, CDR3 protein, CDR3 DNA. A D gene is named only where the DNA matches it firmly. A clone size is listed for some rows: how often the clone was seen (once, few, many), or a class if it is expanded.

few,TRBJ1-1,.,TRBV6-2/TRBV6-3,CASLFTGNTEAFF,TGTGCCAGCCTCTTTACAGGGAACACTGAAGCTTTCTTT
many,TRBJ2-2,.,TRBV6-1,CASRRGADTGELFF,TGTGCCAGCCGCAGGGGGGCGGACACCGGGGAGCTGTTTTTT
many,TRBJ2-7,.,TRBV6-1,CASSSSDSFSDEQYF,TGTGCCAGCAGTTCTAGTGACAGTTTCTCCGACGAGCAGTACTTC
few,TRBJ1-2,.,TRBV4-2,CASSQDRHGANYGYTF,TGTGCCAGCAGCCAAGATCGGCACGGAGCTAACTATGGCTACACCTTC
.,TRBJ2-7,TRBD1,TRBV9,CASSVAGQGAPYEQYF,TGTGCCAGCAGCGTAGCAGGCCAGGGGGCTCCCTACGAGCAGTACTTC
.,TRBJ1-1,.,TRBV11-3,CASSLAESTEAFF,TGTGCCAGCAGTTTGGCAGAGAGCACTGAAGCTTTCTTT
many,TRBJ2-1,.,TRBV20-1,CSASEGEQFF,TGCAGTGCTAGTGAGGGTGAGCAGTTCTTC
many,TRBJ2-4,TRBD1,TRBV7-2,CASSFLGTGLNIQYF,TGTGCCAGCAGCTTTCTTGGGACAGGGCTAAACATTCAGTACTTC
many,TRBJ1-1,.,TRBV28,CASKIQMNTEAFF,TGTGCCAGCAAAATACAGATGAACACTGAAGCTTTCTTT
many,TRBJ1-1,.,TRBV12-3/TRBV12-4,CASSLLGRNTEAFF,TGTGCCAGCAGTCTGCTAGGGAGGAACACTGAAGCTTTCTTT
.,TRBJ1-2,.,TRBV12-3/TRBV12-4,CASSLGAVFNYGYTF,TGTGCCAGCAGTTTAGGGGCAGTGTTTAACTATGGCTACACCTTC
.,TRBJ2-2,TRBD2,TRBV10-3,CAIKGWLAANTGELFF,TGTGCCATCAAAGGGTGGCTAGCGGCGAACACCGGGGAGCTGTTTTTT
many,TRBJ1-2,.,TRBV6-2/TRBV6-3,CASSYSYLDGYTF,TGTGCCAGCAGTTACTCGTATTTGGATGGCTACACCTTC
few,TRBJ1-1,.,TRBV18,CASSPPGIGTTEAFF,TGTGCCAGCTCACCACCGGGTATAGGGACCACTGAAGCTTTCTTT
many,TRBJ2-7,.,TRBV6-5,CASSYSSLRGAYEQYF,TGTGCCAGCAGTTACTCATCTTTGCGAGGGGCCTACGAGCAGTACTTC
few,TRBJ1-4,TRBD1,TRBV3-1,CASSQDTGVNEKLFF,TGTGCCAGCAGCCAAGATACAGGGGTGAATGAAAAACTGTTTTTT
many,TRBJ2-5,TRBD2,TRBV12-3/TRBV12-4,CASSLGGGPPGRETQYF,TGTGCCAGCAGTTTAGGGGGAGGGCCCCCAGGACGGGAGACCCAGTACTTC
.,TRBJ2-1,.,TRBV3-1,CASSLPVGRVKFF,TGTGCCAGCAGCCTCCCCGTAGGGCGAGTTAAGTTCTTC
many,TRBJ2-3,.,TRBV6-2/TRBV6-3,CATSDSLADTQYF,TGTGCCACCTCGGACAGCCTGGCAGATACGCAGTATTTT
many,TRBJ1-5,.,TRBV28,CASSFQGSALVNQPQHF,TGTGCCAGCAGTTTCCAGGGATCGGCCCTAGTCAATCAGCCCCAGCATTTT
many,TRBJ1-2,.,TRBV12-3/TRBV12-4,CASRSLGDYGYTF,TGTGCCAGCAGATCGTTGGGGGACTATGGCTACACCTTC
many,TRBJ1-4,.,TRBV6-1,CASSDSMRGALEKLFF,TGTGCCAGCAGTGACTCGATGCGAGGGGCATTGGAAAAACTGTTTTTT
many,TRBJ2-7,.,TRBV14,CASSQDLESSEQYF,TGTGCCAGCAGCCAAGATCTAGAATCCTCCGAGCAGTACTTC
many,TRBJ1-2,.,TRBV24-1,CATSEGYGYTF,TGTGCCACCAGTGAAGGGTATGGCTACACCTTC
many,TRBJ2-1,.,TRBV3-1,CASSRDSFNNEQFF,TGTGCCAGCAGCCGGGACTCGTTCAACAATGAGCAGTTCTTC
many,TRBJ1-2,.,TRBV6-1,CATEEGGSNYGYTF,TGTGCCACCGAGGAGGGGGGGAGTAACTATGGCTACACCTTC
.,TRBJ2-5,TRBD2,TRBV4-1,CASSRGLDQETQYF,TGCGCCAGCAGCCGTGGACTAGATCAAGAGACCCAGTACTTC
.,TRBJ2-3,.,TRBV25-1,CASSDLVTQYF,TGTGCCAGCAGTGACTTGGTTACGCAGTATTTT
.,TRBJ1-3,.,TRBV5-6,CASSLWARPGNTIYF,TGTGCCAGCAGCCTATGGGCGAGACCTGGAAACACCATATATTTT
many,TRBJ2-3,.,TRBV11-3,CASSPHWSSDTQYF,TGTGCCAGCAGCCCGCACTGGAGCTCAGATACGCAGTATTTT
many,TRBJ2-1,.,TRBV5-5,CASGGQGRDEQFF,TGTGCCAGCGGAGGGCAGGGGAGGGATGAGCAGTTCTTC
many,TRBJ2-2,TRBD2,TRBV7-2,CASSPFAGTSDNTGELFF,TGTGCCAGCAGCCCGTTTGCCGGGACTAGCGATAACACCGGGGAGCTGTTTTTT
many,TRBJ1-5,.,TRBV3-1,CASSQTENSNQPQHF,TGTGCCAGCAGCCAGACGGAAAATAGCAATCAGCCCCAGCATTTT
.,TRBJ2-4,TRBD1,TRBV19,CASSNRQGGNIQYF,TGTGCCAGTAGTAATCGACAGGGGGGAAACATTCAGTACTTC
.,TRBJ2-7,.,TRBV13,CASSLGLADNEQYF,TGTGCCAGCAGCTTAGGCCTCGCCGACAATGAGCAGTACTTC
.,TRBJ2-3,TRBD1,TRBV29-1,CSMRQGGWTDTQYF,TGCAGCATGCGACAGGGGGGGTGGACAGATACGCAGTATTTT
many,TRBJ2-3,TRBD2,TRBV28,CASSLVGGVTDTQYF,TGTGCCAGCAGTTTGGTGGGAGGGGTCACAGATACGCAGTATTTT
many,TRBJ1-2,.,TRBV6-2/TRBV6-3,CASTMERIGYTF,TGTGCCAGCACCATGGAGAGGATCGGCTACACCTTC
.,TRBJ1-2,.,TRBV3-1,CASSRPGGGDYGYTF,TGTGCCAGCAGCCGCCCGGGGGGGGGCGACTATGGCTACACCTTC
many,TRBJ2-7,TRBD1,TRBV30,CAWTTGSSYEQYF,TGTGCCTGGACGACAGGGTCTTCCTACGAGCAGTACTTC